These 28 T cell receptor beta chains were all obtained from the same sample, sequenced in a study of cytomegalovirus exposure and HLA in healthy donors. The PCR employed 60 Vbeta primers together with 13 Jbeta primers. Sequencing used immunoSEQ multiplex PCR; TCRdb keeps in-frame clones, though not all of them. The profile covers some 140,000 clones, with roughly 80% appearing a single time and approximately 2% taken by the ten largest. The sample taken for sequencing was PBMCs. The receptor source for this set is a man aged 30 to 45 in good health and CMV-seronegative.

This clone was seen a few times. The chain employs TRBV10-3 and TRBJ2-7; 7 bases fit TRBD1. CDR3 size: 13 residues. Per germline, CDR1 ENHRY and CDR2 SYGVKD. J was trimmed by 1 base and V by 6 bases; bases with no gene match: 3. CDR3 nucleotide sequence: TGTGCCATCAGGCCAGGGGGATCCTACGAGCAGTACTTC. It translates to CAIRPGGSYEQYF.

This clone appeared a few times. The V gene is TRBV28, the J gene TRBJ2-7, with D possibly being TRBD1 (6 bases). CDR1 is MDHEN and CDR2 is SYDVKM in the germline V gene. The CDR3 runs to 13 residues. Trimming stripped 5 bases from V and 2 bases from J, with 10 bases between. The CDR3 region has the DNA TGTGCCAGCAGTGGACAGACACCCTACGAGCAGTACTTC. Its translation: CASSGQTPYEQYF.

This chain connects TRBV28 to TRBJ1-1; no clear D. Germline V CDR1 and CDR2: MDHEN, SYDVKM. The CDR3 contains 13 residues. V was trimmed by 6 bases and J by 0 bases, leaving 8 bases between them. CDR3 in DNA: TGTGCCAGCAGGGGCAGCTTGAACACTGAAGCTTTCTTT. Translated, it gives CASRGSLNTEAFF.

V is TRBV29-1 and J is TRBJ2-5; 9 nucleotides agree with TRBD1. V was pared by 5 bases and J by 3 bases, with 7 bases of the junction left unmatched. The CDR3 loop spans 14 amino acids. Germline V CDR1 and CDR2: SQVTM, ANQGSEA. CDR3 protein: CSVRGQGLKETQYF. The DNA for the CDR3 is TGCAGCGTTCGAGGACAGGGGCTAAAAGAGACCCAGTACTTC.

V gene TRBV28 combines with J gene TRBJ1-1; possible D gene TRBD1, 6 bases. The germline V gene has CDR1 MDHEN and CDR2 SYDVKM. The germline V and J ends were trimmed by 7 bases and 2 bases, with 14 bases remaining between them. The CDR3 covers 14 residues. CDR3 region: CASTKGGRNTEAFF. In nucleotides, the CDR3 is TGTGCCAGCACCAAGGGGGGGCGAAACACTGAAGCTTTCTTT.

The chain recombines TRBV30 with TRBJ2-1; D possibly corresponds to TRBD1 (6 bases). The germline V and J ends were trimmed by 3 bases and 2 bases, with 8 bases remaining between them. The V gene's germline CDR1 is GTSNPN and CDR2 SVGIG (reference sequence). The CDR3 has 13 residues. The CDR3 DNA reads TGTGCCTGGAGGGGGGCTCCCTACAATGAGCAGTTCTTC. Translated: CAWRGAPYNEQFF.

The gene calls are TRBV19 and TRBJ2-3; 8 nucleotides agree with TRBD2. This CDR3 comprises 18 residues. V lost 7 bases to trimming and J lost 2 bases; unmatched junction nucleotides: 17. Germline V lookup: CDR1 LNHDA, CDR2 SQIVND (reference sequence). The CDR3 DNA reads as TGTGCCAGTACTCCAAGCGTCGGGACTAGGTTCACCACAGATACGCAGTATTTT. It specifies CASTPSVGTRFTTDTQYF.

The chain couples TRBV6-5 to TRBJ2-7, with 9 bases lining up with TRBD2. CDR1 MNHEY and CDR2 SVGAGI come from the germline V gene. The CDR3 consists of 13 residues. Trimming cost V 6 bases and J 4 bases; bases outside gene matches: 4. For the CDR3, the DNA is TGTGCCAGCAGGGGGACTAGCACATACGAGCAGTACTTC. It yields the protein CASRGTSTYEQYF.

This clone was picked up a small number of times. The chain combines TRBV6-5 with TRBJ1-1; 8 bases fit TRBD1. The CDR3 is 14 amino acids. CDR1 is MNHEY, CDR2 SVGAGI, per germline. V lost 7 bases to trimming and J lost 1 base; unmatched junction nucleotides: 5. This chain's CDR3 is CASTTQGANTEAFF. CDR3 DNA: TGTGCCAGCACCACTCAGGGGGCGAACACTGAAGCTTTCTTT.

V usage is TRBV6-5 and J usage is TRBJ2-7, with D perhaps matching TRBD2 (6 bases). V was clipped by 2 bases and J by 2 bases, with 10 bases between them. CDR1 MNHEY and CDR2 SVGAGI come from the germline V gene. The CDR3 runs 14 residues. In DNA, the CDR3 is TGTGCCAGCAGTTACGGGAGGCCCGCCTACGAGCAGTACTTC. This translates into CASSYGRPAYEQYF.

Only a few counts were recorded for this clone. This chain joins TRBV28 and TRBJ1-5; D is uncertain. The germline V gene encodes CDR1 MDHEN and CDR2 SYDVKM. The CDR3 totals 13 residues. V shed 8 bases and J shed 5 bases, with 13 bases lying between them. The CDR3 sequence is CASRETLHQPQHF. In DNA, the CDR3 is TGTGCCAGCCGGGAAACTCTCCATCAGCCCCAGCATTTT. Combining the CDR3 with reference TRBV28 and TRBJ1-5 gives the whole variable domain DVKVTQSSRYLVKRTGEKVFLECVQDMDHENMFWYRQDPGLGLRLIYFSYDVKMKEKGDIPEGYSVSREKKERFSLILESASTNQTSMYLCASRETLHQPQHFGDGTRLSIL.

The genes are TRBV28 and TRBJ2-7, with a weak D call TRBD2 (6 bases). The V end was cut by 9 bases, the J end by 2 bases, with 23 bases between. This CDR3 region has 16 residues. Looked up from germline, CDR1 is MDHEN and CDR2 is SYDVKM. Written as DNA, the CDR3 is TGTGCCAGTGCGGGGCTAGCGACAATCCTCACCTACGAGCAGTACTTC. Its protein product is CASAGLATILTYEQYF. The full variable domain, with the rest looked up from reference TRBV28 and TRBJ2-7, is DVKVTQSSRYLVKRTGEKVFLECVQDMDHENMFWYRQDPGLGLRLIYFSYDVKMKEKGDIPEGYSVSREKKERFSLILESASTNQTSMYLCASAGLATILTYEQYFGPGTRLTVT.

V usage is TRBV7-9 and J usage is TRBJ2-7; 13 positions agree with TRBD2. This CDR3 is built from 17 residues. V lost 3 bases to trimming and J lost 0 bases; unmatched junction nucleotides: 5. Germline CDR1 is SEHNR and CDR2 is FQNEAQ (reference sequence). The CDR3 DNA follows: TGTGCCAGCAGCTTGGCCCGGACTAGCGGGAGCTCCTACGAGCAGTACTTC. Translation gives CASSLARTSGSSYEQYF.

This rearrangement joins TRBV5-6 to TRBJ1-1; no definite D call. V was trimmed by 4 bases and J by 4 bases, leaving 14 bases between them. CDR1 and CDR2 (germline): SGHDT, YYEEEE. The length of the CDR3 is 14 residues. The CDR3 reads CASSKAARVTEAFF. The CDR3 DNA is TGTGCCAGCAGCAAGGCAGCGAGGGTCACTGAAGCTTTCTTT.

The chain carries TRBV19 and TRBJ2-1; D remains unclear. Germline CDR1 LNHDA, CDR2 SQIVND (reference sequence). The CDR3 is made up of 12 amino acids. Trimming left V 4 bases short and J 6 bases short, with 7 bases between. The CDR3 is CASSNQVNEQFF. The DNA for the CDR3 is TGTGCCAGTAGTAACCAGGTCAATGAGCAGTTCTTC.

This clone was detected once. The chain carries TRBV28 and TRBJ2-5; the D is unclear. Trimming shortened V by 5 bases and J by 5 bases, and 12 bases separated the two germline ends. From germline, CDR1 is MDHEN and CDR2 SYDVKM. CDR3 length equals 13 residues. The CDR3 sequence is CASSLESEETQYF. The CDR3 DNA is TGTGCCAGCAGTCTAGAAAGCGAGGAGACCCAGTACTTC.

V usage is TRBV28 and J usage is TRBJ1-2, with no clear D. CDR1 MDHEN and CDR2 SYDVKM come from the germline V gene. Between the trimmed V and J ends, which lost 3 bases and 0 bases, there was a span of 5 bases. The CDR3 spans 13 residues. CDR3 nucleotides: TGTGCCAGCAGTTTCACGGCTAACTATGGCTACACCTTC. Protein product: CASSFTANYGYTF.

V gene TRBV2 combines with J gene TRBJ1-5; 7 nucleotides line up with TRBD1. J gave up 2 bases and V 5 bases, and 6 bases lay outside the gene matches. CDR1 is SNHLY and CDR2 is FYNNEI in the germline V gene. There are 15 residues in the CDR3. The CDR3 loop is CASSPQGGGNQPQHF. In nucleotides, the CDR3 is TGTGCCAGCAGTCCTCAGGGGGGAGGCAATCAGCCCCAGCATTTT.

This clone turned up a few times. V gene TRBV28 combines with J gene TRBJ2-7; 9 bases are a match to TRBD1. The V gene end was trimmed by 4 bases and the J gene end by 9 bases; junction bases not matched to a gene: 10. The CDR3 sequence is 14 residues long. The germline gives CDR1 MDHEN, CDR2 SYDVKM. The CDR3 DNA follows: TGTGCCAGCAGTTCCGGGACAGGGCGCATAGTGCAGTACTTC. This encodes CASSSGTGRIVQYF.

The rearrangement joins TRBV2 to TRBJ2-1, with TRBD2 matching over 7 bases. The germline CDR1 and CDR2 sequences are SNHLY and FYNNEI. The CDR3 runs to 14 residues. V was clipped by 5 bases and J by 3 bases; unmatched bases: 4. This CDR3 reads CASSPRGVYNEQFF. The CDR3, as DNA: TGTGCCAGCAGTCCCCGGGGGGTCTACAATGAGCAGTTCTTC.

V gene TRBV5-4 combines with J gene TRBJ2-5; D is perhaps TRBD2 (5 bases). Germline V gives CDR1 SGHNT, CDR2 YYREEE (reference sequence). CDR3 length: 12 residues. The germline V and J ends were trimmed by 4 bases and 4 bases, with 8 bases remaining between them. DNA of the CDR3: TGTGCCAGCAGCGGCGGAGGAGAGACCCAGTACTTC. This translates into CASSGGGETQYF.

The gene calls are TRBV27 and TRBJ2-5; 7 bases are a match to TRBD2. CDR1 is MNHEY and CDR2 is SMNVEV in the germline V gene (reference sequence). The CDR3 sequence is 16 residues long. Losses at the gene ends were 6 bases for V and 9 bases for J; bases not matched to a gene: 19. In nucleotides, the CDR3 is TGTGCCAGCAGGGGGACCTCGGGGTACCGGGGAGGGGCCCAGTACTTC. Translating gives CASRGTSGYRGGAQYF.

This clone was seen a single time. V gene TRBV28 combines with J gene TRBJ1-2, with D tentatively TRBD1 (6 bases). V shed 2 bases and J shed 8 bases, with 12 bases lying between them. Germline loops: CDR1 MDHEN, CDR2 SYDVKM. CDR3 size: 13 residues. This chain's CDR3 is CASSLGNREGYTF. CDR3 sequence (DNA): TGTGCCAGCAGTTTAGGGAACAGGGAAGGCTACACCTTC.

The chain uses TRBV5-1 and TRBJ2-2; TRBD2 agrees at 16 bases. V lost 4 bases, J lost 3 bases, and 9 bases stayed unmatched. This CDR3 spans 19 amino acids. CDR1 and CDR2 (germline): SGHRS, YFSETQ. CDR3 region: CASSPKLGLAGGYTGELFF. CDR3 DNA: TGCGCCAGCAGCCCGAAACTGGGACTAGCGGGAGGGTACACCGGGGAGCTGTTTTTT.

The rearrangement uses TRBV11-2 and TRBJ2-3; no definite D call. V lost 4 bases to trimming and J lost 7 bases, with 15 bases between them. Germline V gene data show CDR1 as SGHAT and CDR2 as FQNNGV. The CDR3 sequence is 14 residues long. Here the CDR3 reads CASSSRGRINTQYF. Here the CDR3 DNA reads TGTGCCAGCAGCTCGAGAGGCAGAATTAATACGCAGTATTTT.

V gene TRBV20-1 combines with J gene TRBJ2-5; no firm D call. V dropped 5 bases and J dropped 5 bases, with 3 bases sitting between them. The germline V gene has CDR1 DFQATT and CDR2 SNEGSKA (reference sequence). This CDR3 region has 9 residues. The CDR3 protein is CSAEETQYF. The CDR3, as DNA: TGCAGTGCTGAGGAGACCCAGTACTTC.

V and J are TRBV11-2 and TRBJ2-3, with 7 bases lining up with TRBD2. The CDR3 has 15 amino acids. V lost 5 bases, J lost 4 bases, and 9 bases stayed unmatched. The V gene's germline CDR1 is SGHAT and CDR2 FQNNGV. This chain's CDR3 is CASSRRRELADTQYF. CDR3 DNA sequence: TGTGCCAGCAGCCGCCGGCGGGAGCTCGCAGATACGCAGTATTTT.

This chain joins TRBV6-5 and TRBJ1-4; tentative D call: TRBD1 (6 bases). Germline V gives CDR1 MNHEY, CDR2 SVGAGI. V lost 4 bases to trimming and J lost 5 bases, with 14 bases between them. The CDR3 runs to 15 residues. The chain's CDR3 is CASSSLIQGNEKLFF. The CDR3 nucleotides are TGTGCCAGCAGTTCCTTAATCCAGGGGAATGAAAAACTGTTTTTT.